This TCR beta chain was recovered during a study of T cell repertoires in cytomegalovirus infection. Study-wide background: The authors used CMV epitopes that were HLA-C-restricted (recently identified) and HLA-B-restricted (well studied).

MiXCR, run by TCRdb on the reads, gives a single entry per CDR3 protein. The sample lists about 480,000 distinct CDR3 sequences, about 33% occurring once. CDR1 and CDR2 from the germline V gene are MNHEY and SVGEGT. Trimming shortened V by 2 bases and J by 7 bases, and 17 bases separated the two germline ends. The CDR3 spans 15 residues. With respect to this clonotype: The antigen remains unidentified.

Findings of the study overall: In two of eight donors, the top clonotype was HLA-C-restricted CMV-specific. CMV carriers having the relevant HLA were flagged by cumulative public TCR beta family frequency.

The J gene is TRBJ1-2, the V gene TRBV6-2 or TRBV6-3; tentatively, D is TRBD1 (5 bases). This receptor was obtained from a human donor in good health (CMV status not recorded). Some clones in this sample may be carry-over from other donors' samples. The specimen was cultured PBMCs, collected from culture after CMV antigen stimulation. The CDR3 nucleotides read TGTGCCAGCAGTTACGAGGACCAGGGCGGGCGTGGCTACACCTTC. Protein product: CASSYEDQGGRGYTF.